The 32 T cell receptor beta chains below all came from one sample that was sequenced in a study of T cell responses to AZD1222 COVID-19 vaccine. This table comes from immunoSEQ multiplex PCR, and its TCRdb copy is limited to in-frame clones, with some not included. The sample contains 150,000 or so clones, 80% to 95% of which appear only once. This specimen consisted of peripheral blood, obtained on day 0 of AZD1222 vaccination. These receptors were taken from an adult in good health.

This chain joins TRBV9 and TRBJ2-1; 7 bases agree with TRBD1. The CDR3 consists of 14 residues. Germline values: CDR1 SGDLS, CDR2 YYNGEE. The trim removed 0 bases at V and 5 bases at J, leaving 2 bases unmatched. CDR3 loop: CASSVGGQNNEQFF. As DNA, the CDR3 is TGTGCCAGCAGCGTAGGGGGACAGAACAATGAGCAGTTCTTC.

The chain uses TRBV7-2 and TRBJ1-5, with D unclear. This CDR3 has 16 amino acids. Deletions cut 2 bases from V and 3 bases from J, with 14 bases between. Looked up from germline, CDR1 is SGHTA and CDR2 is FQGNSA. In DNA form, the CDR3 reads TGTGCCAGCAGCTTAAGGACCCGGGGAGACAATCAGCCCCAGCATTTT. It specifies CASSLRTRGDNQPQHF.

The chain employs TRBV28 and TRBJ1-1, with TRBD1 as a possible D gene (6 bases). From germline, CDR1 is MDHEN and CDR2 SYDVKM. V was clipped by 7 bases and J by 3 bases, with 18 bases between them. The CDR3 has 15 residues. CDR3 in amino acids: CASTGGGRRDTEAFF. In nucleotides, the CDR3 is TGTGCCAGCACCGGGGGGGGGCGTCGGGACACTGAAGCTTTCTTT.

The chain joins TRBV28 to TRBJ1-1; no firm D call. The V end lost 7 bases, the J end lost 1 base, and 7 bases lay between the germline ends. This CDR3 is built from 12 residues. Per the germline V gene, CDR1 is MDHEN and CDR2 is SYDVKM. CDR3 sequence reads: CASTLRNTEAFF. For the CDR3, the DNA is TGTGCCAGCACATTAAGGAACACTGAAGCTTTCTTT.

J is TRBJ1-2 and V is TRBV29-1, with 7 bases identical to TRBD1. The germline V gene encodes CDR1 SQVTM and CDR2 ANQGSEA. Unmatched junction bases numbered 7, after V lost 6 bases and J lost 6 bases. The CDR3 covers 12 residues. The CDR3, as DNA: TGCAGCGTCTCTCAGGGGGATCATGGCTACACCTTC. This gives the protein CSVSQGDHGYTF.

The chain has TRBV20-1 and TRBJ1-4; 7 bases are shared with TRBD1. J was trimmed by 10 bases and V by 3 bases; bases with no gene match: 11. Germline lookup yields CDR1 DFQATT and CDR2 SNEGSKA (reference sequence). This CDR3 comprises 14 residues. CDR3 loop: CSASETGMRGKLFF. DNA for the CDR3: TGCAGTGCTAGTGAGACAGGGATGAGGGGAAAACTGTTTTTT.

The gene calls are TRBV7-2 and TRBJ2-3; 7 nucleotides line up with TRBD2. The CDR3 is 13 amino acids. Germline V gives CDR1 SGHTA, CDR2 FQGNSA. With 4 bases clipped from V and 3 bases from J, the junction kept 1 base outside the gene matches. The CDR3 protein is CASSYGRTDTQYF. CDR3 sequence (DNA): TGTGCCAGCAGCTACGGGAGGACAGATACGCAGTATTTT.

This clone was observed a single time. This chain joins TRBV19 and TRBJ1-5; a weak D match, TRBD1 (5 bases). V gave up 3 bases and J gave up 6 bases, with 9 bases separating them. The CDR3 is 13 residues long. Per germline, CDR1 LNHDA and CDR2 SQIVND (reference sequence). The CDR3 is CASSIHQGQPQHF. The CDR3, as DNA: TGTGCCAGTAGTATTCACCAGGGTCAGCCCCAGCATTTT.

V usage is TRBV28 and J usage is TRBJ1-1, with D possibly being TRBD1 (5 bases). Trimming stripped 5 bases from V and 2 bases from J, with 6 bases between. CDR3 length: 12 amino acids. Per the germline V gene, CDR1 is MDHEN and CDR2 is SYDVKM. CDR3 protein: CASSRDNTEAFF. The CDR3 bases are TGTGCCAGCAGTCGGGACAACACTGAAGCTTTCTTT.

The chain carries TRBV6-6 and TRBJ2-3; D uncertain. V was trimmed by 8 bases and J by 5 bases, leaving 8 bases between them. The CDR3 loop spans 11 amino acids. Germline CDR1 is MNHNY and CDR2 is SVGAGI (reference sequence). The CDR3, as DNA: TGTGCCAGCGATCGAGGAGATACGCAGTATTTT. It translates to CASDRGDTQYF.

This clone has a single count. The genes are TRBV2 and TRBJ2-7; no definite D call. Per germline, CDR1 SNHLY and CDR2 FYNNEI. Trimming cost V 6 bases and J 2 bases, with 11 bases left between them. The CDR3 spans 13 residues. The CDR3 bases are TGTGCCAGCAGGGGAAGGTCCCCCTACGAGCAGTACTTC. As protein: CASRGRSPYEQYF. Full variable domain (remainder filled in from reference TRBV2 and TRBJ2-7): EPEVTQTPSHQVTQMGQEVILRCVPISNHLYFYWYRQILGQKVEFLVSFYNNEISEKSEIFDDQFSVERPDGSNFTLKIRSTKLEDSAMYFCASRGRSPYEQYFGPGTRLTVT.

The J gene is TRBJ1-3, the V gene TRBV5-1; possible D gene TRBD1, 6 bases. Germline assignment: CDR1 SGHRS and CDR2 YFSETQ. CDR3 length: 16 amino acids. Trimming shortened V by 4 bases and J by 3 bases, and 17 bases separated the two germline ends. The CDR3 DNA reads as TGCGCCAGCAGCCCGACCAGAGGGGGTATTGGAAACACCATATATTTT. Translated, it gives CASSPTRGGIGNTIYF.

The J gene is TRBJ1-4, the V gene TRBV7-2; 10 bases match TRBD1. This CDR3 has 16 residues. Germline loops: CDR1 SGHTA, CDR2 FQGNSA. V lost 1 base to trimming and J lost 6 bases; unmatched junction nucleotides: 5. CDR3 sequence reads: CASSLGTGTGDEKLFF. The CDR3 DNA follows: TGTGCCAGCAGCTTAGGAACGGGGACAGGGGATGAAAAACTGTTTTTT. Based on the CDR3 plus reference TRBV7-2 and TRBJ1-4, the full variable domain is GAGVSQSPSNKVTEKGKDVELRCDPISGHTALYWYRQSLGQGLEFLIYFQGNSAPDKSGLPSDRFSAERTGGSVSTLTIQRTQQEDSAVYLCASSLGTGTGDEKLFFGSGTQLSVL.

The genes are TRBV5-1 and TRBJ2-2; TRBD2 matches at 11 bases. Germline loops: CDR1 SGHRS, CDR2 YFSETQ. CDR3 size: 15 residues. The V segment lost 7 bases and the J segment 0 bases; nucleotides outside the gene matches: 2. CDR3 DNA: TGCGCCAGCTCTAGCGGGAGGACGAACACCGGGGAGCTGTTTTTT. Encoded protein: CASSSGRTNTGELFF.

The rearrangement joins TRBV28 to TRBJ2-6; 9 bases match TRBD1. The ends lost 5 bases at V and 0 bases at J; junction bases unmatched: 11. CDR3 length equals 19 residues. The germline V gene encodes CDR1 MDHEN and CDR2 SYDVKM. In DNA form, the CDR3 reads TGTGCCAGCAGTCCGCTCCTAGACAGGGGGTACTCTGGGGCCAACGTCCTGACTTTC. Translated: CASSPLLDRGYSGANVLTF.

This chain joins TRBV7-9 and TRBJ2-1, with TRBD2 as a possible D gene (6 bases). CDR3 length: 11 residues. Germline CDR1 SEHNR, CDR2 FQNEAQ (reference sequence). V was clipped by 2 bases and J by 10 bases, with 6 bases between them. The CDR3, as DNA: TGTGCCAGCAGCTTACGGGGGGAGCAGTTCTTC. Amino acids: CASSLRGEQFF.

The chain links TRBV28 to TRBJ1-2; the D gene is possibly TRBD1 (5 bases). Germline V gene sequence: CDR1 MDHEN, CDR2 SYDVKM. CDR3 size: 14 residues. Trimming stripped 4 bases from V and 6 bases from J, with 15 bases between. CDR3 nucleotides: TGTGCCAGCAGTTCCCTGGGGACTGCTGATGGCTACACCTTC. This sequence encodes CASSSLGTADGYTF.

The CDR3, as DNA: TGCGCCAGCAGCCCCGTCGGACTAGCGGGAGGGAGGGGGGAGCTGTTTTTT. As protein: CASSPVGLAGGRGELFF. This rearrangement joins TRBV4-3 to TRBJ2-2; 15 nucleotides match TRBD2. Germline V gene sequence: CDR1 LGHNA, CDR2 YSLEER. This CDR3 is 17 amino acids long. V lost 4 bases and J lost 8; bases outside the gene matches: 8.

The genes are TRBV5-1 and TRBJ1-1; D may be TRBD1 (5 bases). With 2 bases removed from V and 4 bases from J, the gap between germline ends came to 24 bases. The CDR3 is 18 residues long. CDR1 is SGHRS, CDR2 YFSETQ, per germline. The CDR3: CASSLFQRRGIMGTEAFF. CDR3 nucleotides: TGCGCCAGCAGCTTATTCCAGAGGAGGGGAATTATGGGCACTGAAGCTTTCTTT.

This sequence joins TRBV5-4 and TRBJ2-3; either TRBD1 or TRBD2 may supply D (5 bases each). From germline, CDR1 is SGHNT and CDR2 YYREEE (reference sequence). V dropped 4 bases and J dropped 4 bases, with 19 bases sitting between them. The CDR3 has 16 amino acids. The CDR3 DNA follows: TGTGCCAGCAGCCCACCGGGGACGGGGCTTTCAGATACGCAGTATTTT. Amino acids: CASSPPGTGLSDTQYF.

The chain uses TRBV2 and TRBJ1-4, with D unresolved. The CDR3 consists of 15 residues. The germline CDR1 and CDR2 sequences are SNHLY and FYNNEI. V dropped 6 bases and J dropped 3 bases, with 14 bases sitting between them. CDR3 coding DNA: TGTGCCAGCAGGGGAGGGTTGCAAGCTAATGAAAAACTGTTTTTT. Encoded protein: CASRGGLQANEKLFF. The full variable domain, completed using reference TRBV2 and TRBJ1-4, is EPEVTQTPSHQVTQMGQEVILRCVPISNHLYFYWYRQILGQKVEFLVSFYNNEISEKSEIFDDQFSVERPDGSNFTLKIRSTKLEDSAMYFCASRGGLQANEKLFFGSGTQLSVL.

The rearrangement links TRBV20-1 to TRBJ2-7, with 9 nucleotides matching TRBD1. V dropped 4 bases and J dropped 7; count of bases not matched to a gene: 2. There are 11 residues in the CDR3. Germline CDR1 DFQATT, CDR2 SNEGSKA (reference sequence). The CDR3 bases are TGCAGTGCTAAACAGGGGGCGGAGCAGTACTTC. Translated: CSAKQGAEQYF.

The V and J genes are TRBV28 and TRBJ2-7; D not certain. V lost 6 bases and J lost 1, with 10 bases in between. This CDR3 region has 13 residues. Germline V gene data show CDR1 as MDHEN and CDR2 as SYDVKM. The CDR3 spells CASRRTESYEQYF. The CDR3 DNA reads as TGTGCCAGCAGGAGGACCGAGTCCTACGAGCAGTACTTC.

This clone was recorded once. V and J are TRBV6-4 and TRBJ2-2; either TRBD1 or TRBD2 may supply D (5 bases each). The CDR3 length is 13 residues. Germline loops: CDR1 MRHNA, CDR2 SNTAGT. The V end lost 5 bases, the J end lost 7 bases, and 11 bases lay between the germline ends. The CDR3 DNA follows: TGTGCCAGCAGTCAGGGACGTGGCGGGGAGCTGTTTTTT. This encodes CASSQGRGGELFF.

This rearrangement joins TRBV2 to TRBJ2-2, with a possible D match to TRBD2 (5 bases). V shed 4 bases and J shed 6 bases, with 9 bases lying between them. The germline CDR1 and CDR2 sequences are SNHLY and FYNNEI. There are 13 residues in the CDR3. CDR3 region: CASSVSGAGELFF. The CDR3 region has the DNA TGTGCCAGCAGTGTGTCCGGGGCCGGGGAGCTGTTTTTT.

Remarks on this clone: This sample includes further DNA sequences coding for the same CDR3. The chain links TRBV19 to TRBJ2-7, with D tentatively TRBD1 (5 bases). Between the trimmed V and J ends, which lost 6 bases and 3 bases, there was a span of 6 bases. CDR3 length equals 11 residues. Germline CDR1 is LNHDA and CDR2 is SQIVND (reference sequence). CDR3 protein: CASSTGYEQYF. The CDR3 DNA reads as TGTGCCAGTAGCACAGGCTACGAGCAGTACTTC. The full variable domain, rest sourced from reference TRBV19 and TRBJ2-7, is DGGITQSPKYLFRKEGQNVTLSCEQNLNHDAMYWYRQDPGQGLRLIYYSQIVNDFQKGDIAEGYSVSREKKESFPLTVTSAQKNPTAFYLCASSTGYEQYFGPGTRLTVT.

As concerns this clone: One junction end disagrees with the germline gene, perhaps due to a read error. The chain joins TRBV28 to TRBJ2-1, with 7 bases lining up with TRBD2. Germline V gene sequence: CDR1 MDHEN, CDR2 SYDVKM. This CDR3 region has 12 residues. This chain's CDR3 is CASSLGVGTTLF. The CDR3 nucleotides are TGTGCCAGCAGTTTAGGAGTAGGGACTACCCTCTTC.

The chain uses TRBV2 and TRBJ1-5; no firm D call. V was clipped by 1 base and J by 1 base, with 8 bases between them. From germline, CDR1 is SNHLY and CDR2 FYNNEI. There are 15 residues in the CDR3. This chain's CDR3 is CASSEGLRSNQPQHF. The CDR3 DNA follows: TGTGCCAGCAGTGAAGGCCTGAGGAGCAATCAGCCCCAGCATTTT.

The CDR3 coding sequence is TGTGCCAGCCAGACAGGGTTCGCTGAAGCTTTCTTT. Residues: CASQTGFAEAFF. This sequence joins TRBV2 and TRBJ1-1, with 7 bases aligning to TRBD1. CDR1 is SNHLY, CDR2 FYNNEI, per germline. The junction had 6 bases not matched to a gene; V was cut back by 8 bases and J by 6 bases. CDR3 size: 12 residues.

This chain joins TRBV5-4 and TRBJ1-1; the D gene is possibly TRBD1 (5 bases). Germline V lookup: CDR1 SGHNT, CDR2 YYREEE (reference sequence). Trimming took off 4 bases at V and 11 bases at J, with 18 bases between the two ends. The CDR3 loop spans 13 amino acids. The CDR3: CASSMQGRAPAFF. For the CDR3, the DNA is TGTGCCAGCAGCATGCAGGGCAGGGCCCCGGCTTTCTTT.

The J gene is TRBJ2-7, the V gene TRBV6-5; TRBD1 matches at 9 bases. This CDR3 is built from 13 residues. The germline V gene encodes CDR1 MNHEY and CDR2 SVGAGI. With V trimmed by 11 bases and J by 6 bases, 11 bases remained unmatched. The CDR3 sequence: CAVIGTGRAEQYF. CDR3 DNA: TGTGCCGTAATCGGGACAGGGAGGGCCGAGCAGTACTTC.

The chain combines TRBV7-9 with TRBJ1-3; a weak D match, TRBD1 (6 bases). Germline V gene data show CDR1 as SEHNR and CDR2 as FQNEAQ (reference sequence). V was clipped by 4 bases and J by 0 bases, with 22 bases between them. The CDR3 contains 19 residues. CDR3 DNA sequence: TGTGCCAGCAGCTATCTTGGACCTGGGGACATCGGCTCTGGAAACACCATATATTTT. This encodes CASSYLGPGDIGSGNTIYF.